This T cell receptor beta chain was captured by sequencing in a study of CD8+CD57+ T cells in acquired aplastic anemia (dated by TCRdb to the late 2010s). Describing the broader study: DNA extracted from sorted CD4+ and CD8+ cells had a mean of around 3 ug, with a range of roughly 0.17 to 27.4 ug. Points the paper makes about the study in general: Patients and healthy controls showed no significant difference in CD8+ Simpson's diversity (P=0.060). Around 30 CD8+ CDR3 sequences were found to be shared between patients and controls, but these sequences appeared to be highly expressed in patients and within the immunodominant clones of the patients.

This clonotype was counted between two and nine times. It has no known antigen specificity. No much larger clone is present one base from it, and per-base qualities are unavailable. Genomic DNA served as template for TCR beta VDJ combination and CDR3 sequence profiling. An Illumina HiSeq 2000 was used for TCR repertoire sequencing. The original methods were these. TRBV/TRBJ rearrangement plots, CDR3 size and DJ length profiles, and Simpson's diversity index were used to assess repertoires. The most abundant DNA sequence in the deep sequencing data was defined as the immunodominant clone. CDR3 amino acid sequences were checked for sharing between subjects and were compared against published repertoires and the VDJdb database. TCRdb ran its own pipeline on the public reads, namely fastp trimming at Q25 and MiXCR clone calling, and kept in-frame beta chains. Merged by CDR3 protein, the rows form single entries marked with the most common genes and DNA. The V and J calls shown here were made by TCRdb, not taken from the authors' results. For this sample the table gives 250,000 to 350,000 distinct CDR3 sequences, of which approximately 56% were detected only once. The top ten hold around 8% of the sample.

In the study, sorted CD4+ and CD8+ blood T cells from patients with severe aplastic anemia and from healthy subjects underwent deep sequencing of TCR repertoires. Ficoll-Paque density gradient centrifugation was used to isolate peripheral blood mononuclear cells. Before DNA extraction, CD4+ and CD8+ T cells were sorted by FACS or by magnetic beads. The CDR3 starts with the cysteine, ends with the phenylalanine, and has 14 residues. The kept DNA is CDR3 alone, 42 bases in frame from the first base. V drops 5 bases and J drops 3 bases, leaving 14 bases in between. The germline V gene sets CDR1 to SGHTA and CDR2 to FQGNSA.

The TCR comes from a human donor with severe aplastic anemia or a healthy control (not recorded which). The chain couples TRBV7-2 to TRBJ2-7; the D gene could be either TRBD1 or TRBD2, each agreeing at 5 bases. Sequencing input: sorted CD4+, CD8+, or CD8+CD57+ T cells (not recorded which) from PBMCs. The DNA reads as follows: TGTGCCAGCAGCCCGGGACGGCAAGTCTACGAGCAGTACTTC. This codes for CASSPGRQVYEQYF.